These 18 T cell receptor beta chains were sequenced from one sample in a study of graft-versus-host responses after intestinal transplantation. Profiled with immunoSEQ multiplex PCR; TCRdb holds only in-frame clones, not every one. This table has 60,000 to 75,000 clones, more than 70% appearing once. These receptors have no known antigen. The specimen was unstimulated CD8+ T cells sorted from spleen or lymph node cells, collected before intestinal transplant. The receptors derive from a human donor who received an intestinal transplant.

The V and J genes are TRBV27 and TRBJ2-1, with a possible D match to TRBD2 (7 bases). Trimming took 2 bases from V and 0 from J, leaving 8 bases between them. This CDR3 contains 15 residues. CDR1 is MNHEY, CDR2 SMNVEV, per germline (reference sequence). The DNA for the CDR3 is TGTGCCAGCAGTTTACGGGGGGCCTCCTACAATGAGCAGTTCTTC. As protein: CASSLRGASYNEQFF.

V gene TRBV28 combines with J gene TRBJ2-7; D is perhaps TRBD1 (5 bases). Germline V gene data show CDR1 as MDHEN and CDR2 as SYDVKM. This CDR3 has 16 amino acids. The V end lost 4 bases, the J end lost 3 bases, and 19 bases lay between the germline ends. The CDR3 DNA reads TGTGCCAGCAGTTCCACAGGTACAAGTTCAATCTACGAGCAGTACTTC. Its translation is CASSSTGTSSIYEQYF.

The chain employs TRBV6-6 and TRBJ2-7; 8 nucleotides line up with TRBD1. The CDR3 runs to 14 residues. The V gene end was trimmed by 2 bases and the J gene end by 2 bases; junction bases not matched to a gene: 2. Germline V lookup: CDR1 MNHNY, CDR2 SVGAGI (reference sequence). In DNA, the CDR3 is TGTGCCAGCAGTTACGGGACAGGCACCTACGAGCAGTACTTC. Encoded protein: CASSYGTGTYEQYF.

This chain connects TRBV11-2 to TRBJ1-1; D not certain. Deletions cut 0 bases from V and 1 base from J, with 6 bases between. CDR1 and CDR2 (germline): SGHAT, FQNNGV. The CDR3 is made up of 14 amino acids. The CDR3 coding sequence is TGTGCCAGCAGCTTAGATATCGGGAACACTGAAGCTTTCTTT. As protein: CASSLDIGNTEAFF.

The chain joins TRBV28 to TRBJ1-5, with 9 bases fitting TRBD1. CDR3 length: 21 amino acids. Trimming at V came to 11 bases and at J to 2 bases, leaving 28 bases not matched to a gene. Germline lookup yields CDR1 MDHEN and CDR2 SYDVKM. The CDR3 coding sequence is TGTGCCGTCGACACACCTAGGGGGCGGGACAGGGATGTTTCTCGCAATCAGCCCCAGCATTTT. Translated: CAVDTPRGRDRDVSRNQPQHF.

For the CDR3, the DNA is TGTGCCAGCAGCACCTTTGCTGGACTAGCGACCCAGGGTACGCAGTATTTT. As protein: CASSTFAGLATQGTQYF. The J gene is TRBJ2-3, the V gene TRBV27, with 9 nucleotides matching TRBD2. The CDR3 runs 17 residues. Germline CDR1 is MNHEY and CDR2 is SMNVEV (reference sequence). J was trimmed by 8 bases and V by 6 bases; bases with no gene match: 18.

There are a few counts of this clone. This chain connects TRBV6-1 to TRBJ2-6; a weak D match, TRBD1 (9 bases). The length of the CDR3 is 15 residues. CDR1 is MNHNS, CDR2 SASEGT, per germline. With 9 bases removed from V and 4 bases from J, the gap between germline ends came to 16 bases. The CDR3 DNA is TGTGCCAGTAGCGGGACAGGGACCGGGGCCAACGTCCTGACTTTC. It translates to CASSGTGTGANVLTF.

The V call is TRBV27, the J call TRBJ1-5; D is uncertain. This CDR3 is built from 14 residues. V lost 3 bases and J lost 3, with 9 bases in between. Germline V lookup: CDR1 MNHEY, CDR2 SMNVEV (reference sequence). CDR3: CASSFAGVNQPQHF. The CDR3 DNA sequence: TGTGCCAGCAGTTTCGCGGGAGTCAATCAGCCCCAGCATTTT.

This chain joins TRBV28 and TRBJ2-7; D is possibly TRBD1 (5 bases). Trimming took off 4 bases at V and 4 bases at J, with 26 bases between the two ends. CDR3 length: 18 residues. The germline gives CDR1 MDHEN, CDR2 SYDVKM. CDR3 in amino acids: CASSSTVEFLINQYEQYF. The CDR3 nucleotides read TGTGCCAGCAGTTCGACAGTTGAGTTTTTGATAAATCAATACGAGCAGTACTTC. Complete variable domain (other parts from reference TRBV28 and TRBJ2-7): DVKVTQSSRYLVKRTGEKVFLECVQDMDHENMFWYRQDPGLGLRLIYFSYDVKMKEKGDIPEGYSVSREKKERFSLILESASTNQTSMYLCASSSTVEFLINQYEQYFGPGTRLTVT.

V and J are TRBV7-6 and TRBJ1-1; maybe TRBD1 (6 bases). The CDR3 is 17 amino acids. V was trimmed by 2 bases and J by 3 bases, leaving 19 bases between them. Looked up from germline, CDR1 is SGHVS and CDR2 is FNYEAQ. This CDR3 reads CASSLNWGLSPHTEAFF. The CDR3 DNA reads TGTGCCAGCAGCTTAAATTGGGGGCTTAGCCCCCACACTGAAGCTTTCTTT.

This rearrangement joins TRBV5-4 to TRBJ1-1; D gene ambiguous. CDR1 and CDR2 (germline): SGHNT, YYREEE (reference sequence). The CDR3 length is 18 residues. Trimming took 0 bases from V and 0 from J, leaving 18 bases between them. CDR3 loop: CASSLGEGSPLLNTEAFF. The CDR3 DNA reads as TGTGCCAGCAGCTTGGGGGAGGGCAGCCCCCTTTTGAACACTGAAGCTTTCTTT.

In the case of this clone: Other DNA variants within this sample encode the same CDR3. The chain combines TRBV9 with TRBJ2-2; D remains ambiguous. Germline V gives CDR1 SGDLS, CDR2 YYNGEE. The CDR3 sequence is 13 residues long. V lost 0 bases, J lost 3 bases, and 3 bases lay in between. The CDR3 loop is CASSVGDTGELFF. CDR3 DNA sequence: TGTGCCAGCAGCGTAGGCGACACCGGGGAGCTGTTTTTT.

The chain recombines TRBV6-1 with TRBJ2-3; perhaps TRBD2 as D (5 bases). CDR1 MNHNS and CDR2 SASEGT come from the germline V gene. This CDR3 contains 16 residues. Trimming took 6 bases from V and 2 from J, leaving 18 bases between them. The CDR3 DNA is TGTGCCAGCAGAGAACGCACTAGATTCCCCACAGATACGCAGTATTTT. It specifies CASRERTRFPTDTQYF.

This clone has just one count. The chain uses TRBV5-1 and TRBJ1-1; tentatively, D is TRBD1 (6 bases). Germline CDR1 reads SGHRS; CDR2 reads YFSETQ. Trimming took off 3 bases at V and 1 base at J, with 13 bases between the two ends. The CDR3 sequence is 15 residues long. CDR3 nucleotides: TGCGCCAGCAGCTACAGGGCCTCCGAGAACACTGAAGCTTTCTTT. Its translation: CASSYRASENTEAFF.

J is TRBJ2-7 and V is TRBV7-9; possibly TRBD1 for D (6 bases). The germline V and J ends were trimmed by 4 bases and 2 bases, with 12 bases remaining between them. This CDR3 is built from 14 residues. Germline assignment: CDR1 SEHNR and CDR2 FQNEAQ (reference sequence). The DNA of the CDR3 is TGTGCCAGCAGCTCCCGGACAGCCCCCTACGAGCAGTACTTC. This gives the protein CASSSRTAPYEQYF.

This chain joins TRBV4-1 and TRBJ1-2, with a possible D match to TRBD1 (5 bases). Germline values: CDR1 MGHRA, CDR2 YSYEKL. The V end lost 0 bases, the J end lost 6 bases, and 20 bases lay between the germline ends. This CDR3 has 17 amino acids. The CDR3 coding sequence is TGCGCCAGCAGCCAAGAAGGGCAGGGATGGGGTAGGGATGGCTACACCTTC. Translated, it gives CASSQEGQGWGRDGYTF.

This sequence joins TRBV27 and TRBJ2-7; perhaps TRBD1 as D (6 bases). The CDR3 totals 14 residues. From germline, CDR1 is MNHEY and CDR2 SMNVEV (reference sequence). Trimming took off 3 bases at V and 2 bases at J, with 11 bases between the two ends. The CDR3 sequence: CASSFPDRTYEQYF. In nucleotides, the CDR3 is TGTGCCAGCAGTTTTCCCGACAGGACCTACGAGCAGTACTTC.

The CDR3 protein is CASSPGQTNTGELFF. DNA of the CDR3: TGTGCCAGCAGCCCGGGACAGACAAACACCGGGGAGCTGTTTTTT. The J gene is TRBJ2-2, the V gene TRBV7-9; 7 bases fit TRBD1. Germline V lookup: CDR1 SEHNR, CDR2 FQNEAQ (reference sequence). This CDR3 spans 15 amino acids. V trimming: 5 bases; J trimming: 2 bases; junction bases outside the gene matches: 5.